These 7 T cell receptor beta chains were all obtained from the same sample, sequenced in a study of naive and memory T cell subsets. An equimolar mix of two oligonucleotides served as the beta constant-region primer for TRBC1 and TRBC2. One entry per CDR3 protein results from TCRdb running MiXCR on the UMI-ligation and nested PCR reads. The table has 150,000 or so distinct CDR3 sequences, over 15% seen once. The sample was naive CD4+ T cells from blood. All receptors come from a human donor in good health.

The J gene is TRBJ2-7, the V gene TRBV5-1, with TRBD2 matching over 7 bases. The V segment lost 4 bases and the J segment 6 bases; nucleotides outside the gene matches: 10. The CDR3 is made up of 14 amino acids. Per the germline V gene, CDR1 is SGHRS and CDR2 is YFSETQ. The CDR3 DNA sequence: TGCGCCAGCAGCCTGGAGGGAGGGCCGCTCGAGCAGTACTTC. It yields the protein CASSLEGGPLEQYF.

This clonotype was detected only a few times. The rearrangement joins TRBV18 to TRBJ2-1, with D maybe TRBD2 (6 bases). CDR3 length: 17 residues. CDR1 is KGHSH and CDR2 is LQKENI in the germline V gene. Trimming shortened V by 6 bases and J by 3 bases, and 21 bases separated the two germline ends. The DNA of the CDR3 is TGTGCCAGCTCCCTGGGCCCCGTGGGAGGAGGCTACAATGAGCAGTTCTTC. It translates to CASSLGPVGGGYNEQFF.

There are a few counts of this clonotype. In nucleotides, the CDR3 is TGTGCCAGCAGCACCGCGGTGGGGATTGCCTACGAGCAGTACTTC. Translated, it gives CASSTAVGIAYEQYF. The chain links TRBV5-5 to TRBJ2-7; no firm D call. CDR3 length equals 15 residues. Germline CDR1 SGHKS, CDR2 YYEKEE (reference sequence). The ends were cut back, 4 bases at V and 2 bases at J, with 16 bases in the middle.

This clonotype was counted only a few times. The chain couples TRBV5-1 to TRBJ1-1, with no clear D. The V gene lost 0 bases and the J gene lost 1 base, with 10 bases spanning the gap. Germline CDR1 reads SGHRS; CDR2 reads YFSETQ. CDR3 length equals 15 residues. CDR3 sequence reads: CASSLGAGQNTEAFF. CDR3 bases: TGCGCCAGCAGCTTGGGGGCAGGCCAGAACACTGAAGCTTTCTTT.

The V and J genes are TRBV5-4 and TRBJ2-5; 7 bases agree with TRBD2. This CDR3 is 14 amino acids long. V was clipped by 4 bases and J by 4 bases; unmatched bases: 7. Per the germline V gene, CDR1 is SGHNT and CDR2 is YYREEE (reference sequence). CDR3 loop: CASSQVTSTETQYF. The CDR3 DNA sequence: TGTGCCAGCAGCCAAGTGACTAGCACAGAGACCCAGTACTTC.

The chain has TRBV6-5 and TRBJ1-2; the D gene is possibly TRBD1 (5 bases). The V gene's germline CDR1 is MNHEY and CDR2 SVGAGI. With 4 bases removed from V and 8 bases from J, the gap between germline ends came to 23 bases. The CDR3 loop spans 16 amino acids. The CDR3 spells CASSFQTGTVSGGYTF. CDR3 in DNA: TGTGCCAGCAGTTTCCAGACCGGGACCGTCTCGGGAGGCTACACCTTC.

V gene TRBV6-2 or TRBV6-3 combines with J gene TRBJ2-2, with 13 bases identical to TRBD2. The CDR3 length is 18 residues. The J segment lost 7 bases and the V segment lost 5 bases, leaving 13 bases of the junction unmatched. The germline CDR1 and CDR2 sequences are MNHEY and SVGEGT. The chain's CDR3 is CASSRAGTSGTRIGELFF. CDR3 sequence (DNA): TGTGCCAGCAGTAGAGCCGGGACTAGCGGGACAAGAATCGGGGAGCTGTTTTTT.